These T cell receptor beta chains were read from a single sample in a study of shared T cell receptors in the human thymus. Generated by immunoSEQ multiplex PCR, the TCRdb table keeps only in-frame clones and is missing some. The repertoire has hundreds of thousands of clones, around 87% of them found once; the top ten carry roughly 0.0086%. Separately, the same data were catalogued under a study of human thymus T cells.

The sequencing sample was made of thymocytes. All receptors derive from a boy in the first two years of life with a congenital heart defect. Each CDR3 is given without its conserved first and last residue. Each record gives: J gene, V gene, CDR3 protein.

j_gene: TRBJ2-7; v_gene: TRBV28; CDR3aa: ASRGGPVTYEQY
j_gene: TRBJ2-1; v_gene: TRBV11-1; CDR3aa: ASSLGGMAGGPYNEQF
j_gene: TRBJ1-5; v_gene: TRBV6-6; CDR3aa: ASSKRGLWDQPQH
j_gene: TRBJ1-2; v_gene: TRBV2; CDR3aa: ASSDRDTEGDYYGYT
j_gene: TRBJ2-5; v_gene: TRBV9; CDR3aa: ASSVLARGETQY
j_gene: TRBJ2-3; v_gene: TRBV6-6; CDR3aa: ASSYSPTSDMNTQY
j_gene: TRBJ2-7; v_gene: TRBV6-1; CDR3aa: ASSSKQVSYEQY
j_gene: TRBJ2-3; v_gene: TRBV9; CDR3aa: ASSEGDRAVFHTDTQY
j_gene: TRBJ1-6; v_gene: TRBV28; CDR3aa: ASSLKDRVPTYNSPLH
j_gene: TRBJ2-6; v_gene: TRBV19; CDR3aa: ASSKSPAGLGGANVLT
j_gene: TRBJ1-1; v_gene: TRBV2; CDR3aa: ASSDRRGNTEAF
j_gene: TRBJ1-4; v_gene: TRBV5-8; CDR3aa: ASSPAGFNEKLF
j_gene: TRBJ2-7; v_gene: TRBV6-5; CDR3aa: ASRTGLAGEQY
j_gene: TRBJ2-7; v_gene: TRBV27; CDR3aa: ASSPRQGYEQY
j_gene: TRBJ2-5; v_gene: TRBV28; CDR3aa: ASSTGQGKQETQY
j_gene: TRBJ1-4; v_gene: TRBV6-1; CDR3aa: ASGDTLIPNEKLF
j_gene: TRBJ2-6; v_gene: TRBV11-2; CDR3aa: ASSRSGDRVLPGANVLT
j_gene: TRBJ2-3; v_gene: TRBV9; CDR3aa: ASTPDRGRSTDTQY
j_gene: TRBJ1-1; v_gene: TRBV14; CDR3aa: ASSQERRRVGTEAF
j_gene: TRBJ2-4; v_gene: TRBV13; CDR3aa: ASSPGQGALKNIQY
j_gene: TRBJ2-3; v_gene: TRBV15; CDR3aa: ATSRGYRVDTQY
j_gene: TRBJ1-2; v_gene: TRBV6-5; CDR3aa: ASKPGQWAYGYT
j_gene: TRBJ2-2; v_gene: TRBV27; CDR3aa: ASTSTGLGTGELF
j_gene: TRBJ1-4; v_gene: TRBV6-4; CDR3aa: ASSGYPVITNEKLF
j_gene: TRBJ2-7; v_gene: TRBV7-2; CDR3aa: ASSRSGRALYEQY
j_gene: TRBJ2-2; v_gene: TRBV11-2; CDR3aa: ASSLRRGGTGELF
j_gene: TRBJ2-3; v_gene: TRBV11-2; CDR3aa: ASSLEGSGDDTDTQY
j_gene: TRBJ2-3; v_gene: TRBV29-1; CDR3aa: SVTGDRGPTDTQY
j_gene: TRBJ1-2; v_gene: TRBV10-3; CDR3aa: AISRDRGLVGYT
j_gene: TRBJ1-5; v_gene: TRBV28; CDR3aa: ASSSGTGSSNQPQH
j_gene: TRBJ1-5; v_gene: TRBV5-8; CDR3aa: ASRGTDRGFCDQPQH
j_gene: TRBJ2-7; v_gene: TRBV27; CDR3aa: ASSLGLAGYEQY
j_gene: TRBJ1-2; v_gene: TRBV19; CDR3aa: ASSQDGTGVYGYT
j_gene: TRBJ2-2; v_gene: TRBV4-3; CDR3aa: ASSINKIGRPNTGELF
j_gene: TRBJ2-1; v_gene: TRBV5-1; CDR3aa: ASSVSGRGANEQF
j_gene: TRBJ2-1; v_gene: TRBV9; CDR3aa: ASSVGMGLAADNEQF
j_gene: TRBJ2-1; v_gene: TRBV6-6; CDR3aa: ASSYSIGTAYNEQF
j_gene: TRBJ1-5; v_gene: TRBV9; CDR3aa: ASSARQAHSNQPQH
j_gene: TRBJ2-7; v_gene: TRBV19; CDR3aa: AGIGATYEQY
j_gene: TRBJ2-6; v_gene: TRBV19; CDR3aa: ASRPGGQEDSGANVLT
j_gene: TRBJ1-5; v_gene: TRBV28; CDR3aa: ASREHKRTEPNQPQH
j_gene: TRBJ2-5; v_gene: TRBV19; CDR3aa: ASSIRLAGGLEQETQY
j_gene: TRBJ2-7; v_gene: TRBV27; CDR3aa: ASRPGTGLAELSYEQY
j_gene: TRBJ2-7; v_gene: TRBV5-4; CDR3aa: ASSLEGQGRRPFLYEQY
j_gene: TRBJ2-2; v_gene: TRBV12-5; CDR3aa: ASGLGDIKNTGELF
j_gene: TRBJ2-7; v_gene: TRBV30; CDR3aa: AWSVGTGHYEQY
j_gene: TRBJ2-2; v_gene: TRBV7-2; CDR3aa: ASFGLNTGELF
j_gene: TRBJ1-1; v_gene: TRBV6-5; CDR3aa: ASSYSPGVPEAF
j_gene: TRBJ1-4; v_gene: TRBV4-3; CDR3aa: ASSPGAEDRGQSANEKLF
j_gene: TRBJ1-4; v_gene: TRBV5-4; CDR3aa: ASSLGDRHNEKLF
j_gene: TRBJ2-6; v_gene: TRBV5-6; CDR3aa: ASSLRRFTGSSGANVLT
j_gene: TRBJ2-1; v_gene: TRBV27; CDR3aa: ASSNPSGNYNEQF
j_gene: TRBJ2-7; v_gene: TRBV27; CDR3aa: ASSDDRGWYEQY
j_gene: TRBJ2-4; v_gene: TRBV5-4; CDR3aa: ASSSLAGPIAKNIQY
j_gene: TRBJ1-2; v_gene: TRBV27; CDR3aa: ASSSGRVGTAYGYT